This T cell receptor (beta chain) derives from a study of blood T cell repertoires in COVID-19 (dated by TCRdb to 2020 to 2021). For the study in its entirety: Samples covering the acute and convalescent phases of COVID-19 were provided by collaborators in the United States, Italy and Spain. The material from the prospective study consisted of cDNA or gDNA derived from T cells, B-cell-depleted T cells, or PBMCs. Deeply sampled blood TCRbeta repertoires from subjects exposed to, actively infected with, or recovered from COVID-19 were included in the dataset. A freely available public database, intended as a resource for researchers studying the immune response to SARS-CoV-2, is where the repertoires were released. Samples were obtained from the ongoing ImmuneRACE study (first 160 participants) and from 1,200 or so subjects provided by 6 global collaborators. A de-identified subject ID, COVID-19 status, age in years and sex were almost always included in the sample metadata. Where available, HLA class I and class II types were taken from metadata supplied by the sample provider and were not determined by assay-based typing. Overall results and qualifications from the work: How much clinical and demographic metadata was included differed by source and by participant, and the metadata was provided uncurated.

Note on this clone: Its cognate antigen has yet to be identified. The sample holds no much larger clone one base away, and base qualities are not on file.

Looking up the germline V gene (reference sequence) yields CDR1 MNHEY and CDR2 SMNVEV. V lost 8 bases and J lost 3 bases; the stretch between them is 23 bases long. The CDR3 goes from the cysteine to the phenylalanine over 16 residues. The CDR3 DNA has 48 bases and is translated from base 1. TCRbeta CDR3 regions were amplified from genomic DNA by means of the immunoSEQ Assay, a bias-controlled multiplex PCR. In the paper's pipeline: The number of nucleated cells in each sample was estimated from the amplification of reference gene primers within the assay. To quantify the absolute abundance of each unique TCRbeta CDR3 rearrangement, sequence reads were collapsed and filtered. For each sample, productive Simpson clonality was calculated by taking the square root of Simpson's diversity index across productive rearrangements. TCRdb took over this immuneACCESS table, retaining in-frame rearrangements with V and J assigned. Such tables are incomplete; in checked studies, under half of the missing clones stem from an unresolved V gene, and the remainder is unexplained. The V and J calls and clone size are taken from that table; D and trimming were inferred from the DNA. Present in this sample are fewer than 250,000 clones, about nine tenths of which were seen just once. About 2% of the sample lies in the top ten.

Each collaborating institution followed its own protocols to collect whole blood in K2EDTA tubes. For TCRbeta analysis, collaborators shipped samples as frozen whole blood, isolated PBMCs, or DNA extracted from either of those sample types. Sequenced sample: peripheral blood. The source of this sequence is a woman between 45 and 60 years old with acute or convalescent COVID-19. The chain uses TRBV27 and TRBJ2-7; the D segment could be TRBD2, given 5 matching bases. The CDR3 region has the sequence CASRYEGGHRSYEQYF. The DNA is TGTGCCAGCCGGTATGAAGGAGGTCATCGGAGCTACGAGCAGTACTTC.